The source of this T cell receptor (beta chain) is a study of T cells after yellow fever vaccination. The CDR3 consists of 16 residues. CDR1 SGHRS and CDR2 YFSETQ come from the germline V gene. TCRdb reprocessed the 5' RACE reads with MiXCR, giving one entry per CDR3 protein. This sample has around 590,000 distinct CDR3 sequences; 12% occur once, and the top ten carry approximately 15%. Comments on this clonotype: Sequence at one end of the junction differs from germline and may be a read error.

V and J are TRBV5-1 and TRBJ2-7; tentative D call: TRBD2 (5 bases). This TCR was sampled from a young man who received the YFV17D yellow fever vaccine. The sample was PBMCs, taken on the day of the yellow fever booster vaccination. The CDR3 DNA follows: TGCGCTAGCAGCTTTCACCCCGGAGGTAACTGGGACGAGCAGTACTTC. Translating it yields CASSFHPGGNWDEQYF.